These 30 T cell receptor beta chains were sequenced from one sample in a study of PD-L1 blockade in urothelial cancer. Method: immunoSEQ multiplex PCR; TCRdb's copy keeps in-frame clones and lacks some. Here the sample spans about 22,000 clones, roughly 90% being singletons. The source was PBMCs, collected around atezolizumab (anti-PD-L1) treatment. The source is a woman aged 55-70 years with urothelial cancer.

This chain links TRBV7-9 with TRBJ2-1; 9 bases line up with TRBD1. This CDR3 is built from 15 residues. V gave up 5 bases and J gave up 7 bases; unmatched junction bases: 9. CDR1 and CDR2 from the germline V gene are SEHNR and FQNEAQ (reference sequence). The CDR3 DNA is TGTGCCAGCAGCCCACGGACAGGGGTTAGGAATGAGCAGTTCTTC. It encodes CASSPRTGVRNEQFF.

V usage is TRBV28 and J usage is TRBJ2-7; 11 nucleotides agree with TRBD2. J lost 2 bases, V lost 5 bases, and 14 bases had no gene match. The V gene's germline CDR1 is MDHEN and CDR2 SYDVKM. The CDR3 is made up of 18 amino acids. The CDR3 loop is CASSLGTSGGGFAYEQYF. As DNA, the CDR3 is TGTGCCAGCAGTCTTGGGACTAGCGGAGGAGGCTTTGCCTACGAGCAGTACTTC.

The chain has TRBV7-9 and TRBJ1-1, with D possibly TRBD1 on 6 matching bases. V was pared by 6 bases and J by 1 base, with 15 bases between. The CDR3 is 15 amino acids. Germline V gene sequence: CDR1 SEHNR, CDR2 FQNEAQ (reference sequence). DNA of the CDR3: TGTGCCAGCAGTTCGGATCGGGACACGAACACTGAAGCTTTCTTT. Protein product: CASSSDRDTNTEAFF.

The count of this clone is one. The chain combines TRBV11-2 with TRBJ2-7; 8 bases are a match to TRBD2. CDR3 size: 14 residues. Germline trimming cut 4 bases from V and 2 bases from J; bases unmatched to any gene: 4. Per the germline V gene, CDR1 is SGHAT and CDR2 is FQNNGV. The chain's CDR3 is CASSWGLGTYEQYF. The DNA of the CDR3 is TGTGCCAGCAGCTGGGGACTAGGGACCTACGAGCAGTACTTC.

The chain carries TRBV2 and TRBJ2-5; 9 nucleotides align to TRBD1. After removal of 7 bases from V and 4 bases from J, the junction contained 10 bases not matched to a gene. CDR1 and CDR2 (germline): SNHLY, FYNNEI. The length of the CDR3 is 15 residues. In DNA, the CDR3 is TGTGCCAGCAATATACAGGGGGCGCCCCGAGAGACCCAGTACTTC. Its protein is CASNIQGAPRETQYF.

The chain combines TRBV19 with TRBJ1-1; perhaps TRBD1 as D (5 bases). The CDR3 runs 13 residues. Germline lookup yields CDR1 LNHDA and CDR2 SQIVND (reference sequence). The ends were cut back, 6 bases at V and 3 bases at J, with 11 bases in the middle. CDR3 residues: CASRGGWYTEAFF. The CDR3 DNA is TGTGCCAGTAGGGGGGGTTGGTACACTGAAGCTTTCTTT.

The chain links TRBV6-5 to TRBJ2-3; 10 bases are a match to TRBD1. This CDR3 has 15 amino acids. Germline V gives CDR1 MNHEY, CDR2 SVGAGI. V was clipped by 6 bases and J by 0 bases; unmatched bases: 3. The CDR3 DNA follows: TGTGCCAGCAGAAGGACAGGGGGGAGCACAGATACGCAGTATTTT. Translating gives CASRRTGGSTDTQYF.

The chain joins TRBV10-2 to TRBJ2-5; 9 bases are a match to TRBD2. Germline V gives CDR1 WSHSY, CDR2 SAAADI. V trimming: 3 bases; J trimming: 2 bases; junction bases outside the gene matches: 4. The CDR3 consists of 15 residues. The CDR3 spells CASSDASGTQETQYF. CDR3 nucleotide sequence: TGCGCCAGCAGTGACGCTAGCGGGACACAAGAGACCCAGTACTTC.

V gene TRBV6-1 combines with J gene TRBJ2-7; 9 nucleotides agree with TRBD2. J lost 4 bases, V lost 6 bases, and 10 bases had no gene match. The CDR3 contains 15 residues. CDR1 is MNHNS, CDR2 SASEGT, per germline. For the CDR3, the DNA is TGTGCCAGCAGGGGACTAGCCCATATTTTGTACGAGCAGTACTTC. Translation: CASRGLAHILYEQYF.

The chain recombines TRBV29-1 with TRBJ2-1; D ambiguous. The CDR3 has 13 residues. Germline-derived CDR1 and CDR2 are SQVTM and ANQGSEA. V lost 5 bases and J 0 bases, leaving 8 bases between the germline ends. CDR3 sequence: CSVLGPSYNEQFF. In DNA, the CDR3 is TGCAGCGTTCTGGGCCCCTCCTACAATGAGCAGTTCTTC.

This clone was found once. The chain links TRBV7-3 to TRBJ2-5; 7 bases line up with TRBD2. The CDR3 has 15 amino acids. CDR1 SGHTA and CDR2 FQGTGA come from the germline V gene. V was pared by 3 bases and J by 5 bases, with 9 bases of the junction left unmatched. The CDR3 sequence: CASSFFAGEKETQYF. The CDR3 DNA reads TGTGCCAGCAGCTTCTTTGCGGGAGAGAAGGAGACCCAGTACTTC. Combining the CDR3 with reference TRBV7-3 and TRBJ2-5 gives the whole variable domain GAGVSQTPSNKVTEKGKYVELRCDPISGHTALYWYRQSLGQGPEFLIYFQGTGAADDSGLPNDRFFAVRPEGSVSTLKIQRTERGDSAVYLCASSFFAGEKETQYFGPGTRLLVL.

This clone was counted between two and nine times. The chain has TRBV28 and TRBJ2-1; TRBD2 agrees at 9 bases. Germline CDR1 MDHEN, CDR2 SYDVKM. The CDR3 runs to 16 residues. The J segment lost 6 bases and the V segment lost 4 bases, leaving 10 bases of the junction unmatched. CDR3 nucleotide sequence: TGTGCCAGCAGTTCCTATTCAAGCGGGAGGCCCAATGAGCAGTTCTTC. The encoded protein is CASSSYSSGRPNEQFF.

CDR3 region: CASRRGNTEAFF. The CDR3 bases are TGTGCCAGTCGTAGGGGGAACACTGAAGCTTTCTTT. V gene TRBV6-5 combines with J gene TRBJ1-1; possible D gene TRBD1, 5 bases. The CDR3 length is 12 residues. Germline CDR1 MNHEY, CDR2 SVGAGI. V lost 9 bases, J lost 1 base, and 9 bases lay in between.

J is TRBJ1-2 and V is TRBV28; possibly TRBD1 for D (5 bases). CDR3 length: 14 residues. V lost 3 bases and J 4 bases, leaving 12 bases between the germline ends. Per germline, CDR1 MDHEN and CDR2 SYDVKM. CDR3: CASSLGQGGYGYTF. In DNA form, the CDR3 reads TGTGCCAGCAGTTTGGGGCAGGGAGGCTATGGCTACACCTTC.

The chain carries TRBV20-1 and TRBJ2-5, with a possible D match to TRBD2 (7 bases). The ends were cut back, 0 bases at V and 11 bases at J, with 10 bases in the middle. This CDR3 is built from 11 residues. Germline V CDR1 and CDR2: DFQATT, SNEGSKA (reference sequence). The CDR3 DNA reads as TGCAGTGCTAGAGAAGGGGGGGAGCAGTACTTC. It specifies CSAREGGEQYF.

DNA for the CDR3: TGTGCCAGCAGCCGGGACAGGGCGGGTCGCTCTGGGGCCAACGTCCTGACTTTC. This encodes CASSRDRAGRSGANVLTF. This chain links TRBV28 with TRBJ2-6; 9 bases map to TRBD1. CDR1 and CDR2 from the germline V gene are MDHEN and SYDVKM. V lost 6 bases, J lost 0 bases, and 9 bases stayed unmatched. CDR3 length equals 18 residues.

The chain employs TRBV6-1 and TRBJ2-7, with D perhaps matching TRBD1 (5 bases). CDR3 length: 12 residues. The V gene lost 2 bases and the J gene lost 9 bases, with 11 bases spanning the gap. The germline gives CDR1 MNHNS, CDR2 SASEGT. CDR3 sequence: CASSETGSRQYF. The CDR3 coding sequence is TGTGCCAGCAGTGAAACAGGAAGTCGGCAGTACTTC.

The CDR3 DNA sequence: TGTGCCAGCAGTAAACTAGAGGTCTCCTACAATGAGCAGTTCTTC. This codes for CASSKLEVSYNEQFF. The gene calls are TRBV28 and TRBJ2-1; TRBD2 might be the D (5 bases). The CDR3 has 15 amino acids. The germline gives CDR1 MDHEN, CDR2 SYDVKM. The germline V and J ends were trimmed by 5 bases and 0 bases, with 11 bases remaining between them.

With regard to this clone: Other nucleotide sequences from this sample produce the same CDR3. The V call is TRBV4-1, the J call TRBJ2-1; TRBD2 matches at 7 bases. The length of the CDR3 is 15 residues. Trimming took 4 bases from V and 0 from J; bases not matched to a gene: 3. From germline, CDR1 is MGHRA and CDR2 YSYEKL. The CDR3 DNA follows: TGCGCCAGCAGCCTGTTAGCGGGCTCCTACAATGAGCAGTTCTTC. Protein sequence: CASSLLAGSYNEQFF.

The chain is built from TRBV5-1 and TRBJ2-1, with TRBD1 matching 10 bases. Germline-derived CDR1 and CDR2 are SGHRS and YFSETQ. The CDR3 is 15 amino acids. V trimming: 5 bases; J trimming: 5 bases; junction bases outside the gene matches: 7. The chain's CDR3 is CASSPGTGVHNEQFF. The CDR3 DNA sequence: TGCGCCAGCAGTCCCGGGACAGGGGTACACAATGAGCAGTTCTTC.

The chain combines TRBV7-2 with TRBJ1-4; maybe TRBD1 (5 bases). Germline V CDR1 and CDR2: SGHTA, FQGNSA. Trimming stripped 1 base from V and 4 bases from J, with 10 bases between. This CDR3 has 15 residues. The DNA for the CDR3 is TGTGCCAGCAGCTTAGTTGGGGGGGGTAATGAAAAACTGTTTTTT. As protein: CASSLVGGGNEKLFF.

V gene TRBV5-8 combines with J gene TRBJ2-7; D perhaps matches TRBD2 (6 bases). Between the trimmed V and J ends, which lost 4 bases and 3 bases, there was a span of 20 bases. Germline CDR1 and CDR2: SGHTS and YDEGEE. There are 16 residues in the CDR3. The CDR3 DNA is TGTGCCAGCAGCCGTATTCCCGGGACTGGGTTCTACGAGCAGTACTTC. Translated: CASSRIPGTGFYEQYF.

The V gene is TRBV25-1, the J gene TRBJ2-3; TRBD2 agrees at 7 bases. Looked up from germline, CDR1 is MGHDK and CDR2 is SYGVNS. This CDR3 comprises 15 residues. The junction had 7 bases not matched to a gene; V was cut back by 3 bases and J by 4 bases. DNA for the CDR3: TGTGCCAGCAGTGAGTGGGGCGGGAGCCCAGATACGCAGTATTTT. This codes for CASSEWGGSPDTQYF. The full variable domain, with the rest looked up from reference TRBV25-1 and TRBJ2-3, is EADIYQTPRYLVIGTGKKITLECSQTMGHDKMYWYQQDPGMELHLIHYSYGVNSTEKGDLSSESTVSRIRTEHFPLTLESARPSHTSQYLCASSEWGGSPDTQYFGPGTRLTVL.

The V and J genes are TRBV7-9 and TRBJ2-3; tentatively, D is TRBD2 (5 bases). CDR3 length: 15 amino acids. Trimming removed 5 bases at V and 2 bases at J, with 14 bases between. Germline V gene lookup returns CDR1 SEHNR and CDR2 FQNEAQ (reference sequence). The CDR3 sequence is CASSPGSLSTDTQYF. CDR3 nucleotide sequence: TGTGCCAGCAGCCCTGGGAGTTTGTCCACAGATACGCAGTATTTT.

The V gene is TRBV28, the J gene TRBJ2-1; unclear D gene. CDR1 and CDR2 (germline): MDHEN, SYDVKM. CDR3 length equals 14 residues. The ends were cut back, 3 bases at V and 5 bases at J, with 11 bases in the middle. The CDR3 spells CASSFLGPNNEQFF. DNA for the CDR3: TGTGCCAGCAGTTTCCTTGGGCCAAACAATGAGCAGTTCTTC.

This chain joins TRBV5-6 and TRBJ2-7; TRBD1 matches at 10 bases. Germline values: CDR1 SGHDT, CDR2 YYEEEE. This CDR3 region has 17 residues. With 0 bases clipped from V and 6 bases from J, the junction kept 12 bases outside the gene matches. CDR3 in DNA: TGTGCCAGCAGCTTGGTCGTTCCCGGGACAGGGGACCTCGAGCAGTACTTC. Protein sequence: CASSLVVPGTGDLEQYF. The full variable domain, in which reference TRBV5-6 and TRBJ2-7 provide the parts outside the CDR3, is DAGVTQSPTHLIKTRGQQVTLRCSPKSGHDTVSWYQQALGQGPQFIFQYYEEEERQRGNFPDRFSGHQFPNYSSELNVNALLLGDSALYLCASSLVVPGTGDLEQYFGPGTRLTVT.

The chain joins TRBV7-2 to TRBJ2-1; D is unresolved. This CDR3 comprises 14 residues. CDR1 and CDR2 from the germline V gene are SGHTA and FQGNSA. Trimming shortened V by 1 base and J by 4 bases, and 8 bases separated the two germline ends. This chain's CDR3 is CASSLGSVYNEQFF. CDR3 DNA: TGTGCCAGCAGCTTAGGGTCAGTTTACAATGAGCAGTTCTTC.

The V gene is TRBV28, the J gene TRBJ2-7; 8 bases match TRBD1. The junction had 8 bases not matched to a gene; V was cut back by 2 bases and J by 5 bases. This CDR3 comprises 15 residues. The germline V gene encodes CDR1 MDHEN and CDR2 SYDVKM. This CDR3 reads CASSLQAGGLNEQYF. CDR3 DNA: TGTGCCAGCAGTTTACAAGCAGGGGGCCTAAACGAGCAGTACTTC. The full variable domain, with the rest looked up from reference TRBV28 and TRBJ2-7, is DVKVTQSSRYLVKRTGEKVFLECVQDMDHENMFWYRQDPGLGLRLIYFSYDVKMKEKGDIPEGYSVSREKKERFSLILESASTNQTSMYLCASSLQAGGLNEQYFGPGTRLTVT.

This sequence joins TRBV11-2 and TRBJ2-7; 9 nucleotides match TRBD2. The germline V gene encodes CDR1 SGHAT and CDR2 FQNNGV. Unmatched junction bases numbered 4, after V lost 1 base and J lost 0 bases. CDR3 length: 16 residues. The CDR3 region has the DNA TGTGCCAGCAGCTTAGGGGCGGGGGGGAGCTCCTACGAGCAGTACTTC. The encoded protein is CASSLGAGGSSYEQYF.

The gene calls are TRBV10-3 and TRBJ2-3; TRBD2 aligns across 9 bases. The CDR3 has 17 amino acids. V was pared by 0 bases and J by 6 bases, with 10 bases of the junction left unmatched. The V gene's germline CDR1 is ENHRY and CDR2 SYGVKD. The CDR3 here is CAISESTSGGPWDTQYF. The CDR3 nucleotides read TGTGCCATCAGTGAGTCGACTAGCGGCGGGCCGTGGGATACGCAGTATTTT.